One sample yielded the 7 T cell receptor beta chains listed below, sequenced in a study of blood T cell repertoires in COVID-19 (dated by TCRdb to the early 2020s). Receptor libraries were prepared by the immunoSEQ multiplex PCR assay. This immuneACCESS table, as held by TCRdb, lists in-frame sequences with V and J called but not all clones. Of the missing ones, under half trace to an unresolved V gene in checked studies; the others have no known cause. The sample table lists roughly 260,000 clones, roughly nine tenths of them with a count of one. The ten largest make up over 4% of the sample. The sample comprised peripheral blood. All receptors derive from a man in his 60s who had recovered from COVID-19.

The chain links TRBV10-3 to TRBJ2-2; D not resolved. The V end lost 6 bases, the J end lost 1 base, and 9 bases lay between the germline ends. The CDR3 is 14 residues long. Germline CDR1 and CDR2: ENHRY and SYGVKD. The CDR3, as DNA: TGTGCCATCAGGGGCCAGAAGAACACCGGGGAGCTGTTTTTT. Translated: CAIRGQKNTGELFF.

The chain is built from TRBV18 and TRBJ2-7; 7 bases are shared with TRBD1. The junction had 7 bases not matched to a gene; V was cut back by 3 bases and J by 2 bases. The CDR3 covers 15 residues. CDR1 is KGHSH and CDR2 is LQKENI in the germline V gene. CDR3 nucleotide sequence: TGTGCCAGCTCACCTCGACAGGGAGTACCCTACGAGCAGTACTTC. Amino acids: CASSPRQGVPYEQYF.

The CDR3 DNA reads TGTGCCAGTAGCCGACGAGGAGGGCGAGATAACTATGGCTACACCTTC. Protein: CASSRRGGRDNYGYTF. The rearrangement uses TRBV19 and TRBJ1-2; D gene unclear. V was clipped by 6 bases and J by 1 base, with 18 bases between them. Germline V gives CDR1 LNHDA, CDR2 SQIVND (reference sequence). CDR3 size: 16 residues.

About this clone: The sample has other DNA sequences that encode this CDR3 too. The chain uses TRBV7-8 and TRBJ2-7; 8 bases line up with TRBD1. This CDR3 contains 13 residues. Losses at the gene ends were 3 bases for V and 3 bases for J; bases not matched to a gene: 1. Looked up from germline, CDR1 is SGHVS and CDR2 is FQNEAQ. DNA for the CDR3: TGTGCCAGCAGCTTCGGACAGGGCTACGAGCAGTACTTC. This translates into CASSFGQGYEQYF.

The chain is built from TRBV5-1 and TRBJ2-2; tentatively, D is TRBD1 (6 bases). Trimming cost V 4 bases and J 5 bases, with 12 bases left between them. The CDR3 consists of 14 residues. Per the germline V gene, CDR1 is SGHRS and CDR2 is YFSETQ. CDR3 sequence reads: CASSQGQGTGELFF. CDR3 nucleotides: TGCGCCAGCAGCCAGGGGCAGGGAACCGGGGAGCTGTTTTTT.

The DNA for the CDR3 is TGTGCCAGCAGCGTATCCGGGACAGGGGAAAAACTGTTTTTT. Protein sequence: CASSVSGTGEKLFF. The rearrangement links TRBV9 to TRBJ1-4, with 9 bases lining up with TRBD1. Unmatched junction bases numbered 3, after V lost 1 base and J lost 8 bases. Germline assignment: CDR1 SGDLS and CDR2 YYNGEE. The CDR3 loop spans 14 amino acids.

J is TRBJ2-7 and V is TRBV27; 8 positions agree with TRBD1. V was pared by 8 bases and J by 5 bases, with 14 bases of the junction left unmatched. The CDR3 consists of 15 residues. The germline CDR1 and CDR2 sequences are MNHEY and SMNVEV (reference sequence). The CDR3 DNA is TGTGCCAGCGGGCGACGAAGGACAGGGTCCCACGAGCAGTACTTC. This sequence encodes CASGRRRTGSHEQYF.